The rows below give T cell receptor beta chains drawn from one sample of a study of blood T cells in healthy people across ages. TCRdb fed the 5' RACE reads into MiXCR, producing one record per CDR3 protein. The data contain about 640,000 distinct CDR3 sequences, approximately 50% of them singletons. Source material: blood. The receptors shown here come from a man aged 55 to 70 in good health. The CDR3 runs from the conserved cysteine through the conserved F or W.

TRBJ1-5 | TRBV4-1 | CVSSQVRRGDQPQHF
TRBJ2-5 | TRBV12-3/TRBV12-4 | CASLLLPQETQYF
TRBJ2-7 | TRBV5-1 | CASSSGLVYNEQYF
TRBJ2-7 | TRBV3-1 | CASSQVPGKRGPSYEQYF
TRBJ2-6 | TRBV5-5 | CASSPAPGTVTGANVLTF
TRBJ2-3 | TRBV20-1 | CSATLTRNTDTQYF
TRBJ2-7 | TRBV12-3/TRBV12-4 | CASSSAGLREQYF
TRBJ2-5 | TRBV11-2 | CASRRDRGNRVTQYF
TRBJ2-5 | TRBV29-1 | CSSGQGQETQYF
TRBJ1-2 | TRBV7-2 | CASSLGGPSFYGYTF
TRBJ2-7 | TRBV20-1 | CSAQPRSAGEQYF
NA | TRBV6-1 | CASRGQGWRETQYF
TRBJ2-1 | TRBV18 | CASSPPGGSYNEQFF
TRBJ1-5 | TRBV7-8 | CASSTDRNQPQHF
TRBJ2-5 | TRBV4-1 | CASSQALSVETQYF
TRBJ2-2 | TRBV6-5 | CASSYSTQRRYTGELFF
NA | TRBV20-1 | CSAAPPQGAYEQYF
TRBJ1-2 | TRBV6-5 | CASSYSGTRGGHYGYTF
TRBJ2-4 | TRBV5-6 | CASSLAGGTLVIQYF
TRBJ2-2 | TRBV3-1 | CASSQGTIPTGELFF
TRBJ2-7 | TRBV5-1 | CASSSPNLAGTVYEQYF
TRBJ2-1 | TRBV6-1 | CATIKPGQGGNEQFF
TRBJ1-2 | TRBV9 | CASSVTRGGLNYGYTF
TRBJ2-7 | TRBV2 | CASARQGRYEQYF
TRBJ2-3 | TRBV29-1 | CSVEDRRGPTDTQYF
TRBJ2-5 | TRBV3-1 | CASSQDLNSWRQETQYF
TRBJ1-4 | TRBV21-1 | CASPSEKLFF
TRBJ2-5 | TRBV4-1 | CASSQMTGYPGEQYF
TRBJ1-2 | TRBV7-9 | CASSSQGFAYGYTF
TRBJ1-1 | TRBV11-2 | CASSLVTAGAAFF
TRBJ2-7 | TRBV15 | CATSREVAYEQYF
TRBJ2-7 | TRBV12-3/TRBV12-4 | CASSSRDRAEQYF
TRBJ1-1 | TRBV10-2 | CASIVRLGGMNTEAFF
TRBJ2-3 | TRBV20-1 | CSAAFRFTTDTQYF
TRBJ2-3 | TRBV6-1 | CASSPQKDTQYF
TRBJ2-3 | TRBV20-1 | CSGDRNQDTQYF
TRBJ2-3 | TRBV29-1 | CSVEVLGQGSGTDTQYF
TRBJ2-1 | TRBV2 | CAIPLFGEGGNEQFF
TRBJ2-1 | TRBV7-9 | CASSYSGGALNEQFF
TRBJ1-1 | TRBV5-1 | CASSLDLIMNTEAFF
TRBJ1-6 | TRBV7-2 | CASSLEGVPLHF
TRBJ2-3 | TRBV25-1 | CASSESGTQVADTQYF
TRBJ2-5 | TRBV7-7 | CASSTERDSQETQYF
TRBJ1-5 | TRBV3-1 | CASSQDGDQPQHF
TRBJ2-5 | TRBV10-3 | CAITESGFQETQYF
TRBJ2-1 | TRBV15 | CATSTLAGGSYNEQFF
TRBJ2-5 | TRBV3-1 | CASSQDADRGNEQYF
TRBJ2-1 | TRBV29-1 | CSVGRRTSWFF
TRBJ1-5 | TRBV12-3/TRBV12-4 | CASSLWGQPQHF
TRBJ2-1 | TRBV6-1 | CASSPKAGNNNEQFF
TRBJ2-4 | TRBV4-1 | CASSQDGGNANIQYF